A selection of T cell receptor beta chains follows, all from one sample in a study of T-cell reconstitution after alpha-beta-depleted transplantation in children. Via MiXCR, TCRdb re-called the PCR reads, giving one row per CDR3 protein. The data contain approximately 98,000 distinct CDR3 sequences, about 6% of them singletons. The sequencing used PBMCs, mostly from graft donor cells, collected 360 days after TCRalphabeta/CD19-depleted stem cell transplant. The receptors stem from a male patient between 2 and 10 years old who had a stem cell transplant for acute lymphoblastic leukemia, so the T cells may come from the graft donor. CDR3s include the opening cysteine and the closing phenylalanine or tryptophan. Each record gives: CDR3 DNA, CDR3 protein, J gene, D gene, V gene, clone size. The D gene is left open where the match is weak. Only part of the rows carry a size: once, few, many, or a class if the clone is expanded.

TGCGCCAGCAGCCAAGACAATAGCGGGAGGGCCACCGGGGAGCTGTTTTTT,CASSQDNSGRATGELFF,TRBJ2-2,TRBD2,TRBV4-1,many
TGTGCCAGCAGCGTAGATGGAAACACCATATATTTT,CASSVDGNTIYF,TRBJ1-3,-,TRBV9,many
TGTGCCATAGGGACAGGTTACAATGAGCAGTTCTTC,CAIGTGYNEQFF,TRBJ2-1,TRBD1,TRBV6-2/TRBV6-3,few
TGTGCCAGCAGCGCTCCCAGGGGAGGAGAGACCCAGTACTTC,CASSAPRGGETQYF,TRBJ2-5,-,TRBV9,-
TGTGCCACCAGTTCTTTCGGACAAGGGGAAGGGTACAATGAGCAGTTCTTC,CATSSFGQGEGYNEQFF,TRBJ2-1,-,TRBV24-1,many
TGTGCCAGCATCTACGGGGCCTCCCAAGAGACCCAGTACTTC,CASIYGASQETQYF,TRBJ2-5,-,TRBV6-1,-
TGTGCCAGCAGCTTACTTAGCTCTGATACGCAGTATTTT,CASSLLSSDTQYF,TRBJ2-3,-,TRBV7-6,many
TGTGCCAGCACCCGGGCAGGGCTGAGGGAGCAGTTCTTC,CASTRAGLREQFF,TRBJ2-1,-,TRBV28,few
TGTGCCAGCAGCCCTGGGGGGACTTTCTACGAGCAGTACTTC,CASSPGGTFYEQYF,TRBJ2-7,-,TRBV9,many
TGTGCCAGCAGTTTATCCTATCCAGGGGGGAAACTCTATGGCTACACCTTC,CASSLSYPGGKLYGYTF,TRBJ1-2,TRBD1,TRBV27,many
TGCAGTGCCTTAAGCCACAGATTTGACGAGACCCAGTACTTC,CSALSHRFDETQYF,TRBJ2-5,-,TRBV20-1,many
TGTGCCAGCAGTTTAGGTGGCAGCCGAACTAATACGCAGTATTTT,CASSLGGSRTNTQYF,TRBJ2-3,-,TRBV28,many
TGTGCCAGCAGCTTAGATCCCCCTAGCGGGAGTCTCAATGAGCAGTTCTTC,CASSLDPPSGSLNEQFF,TRBJ2-1,TRBD2,TRBV11-2,few
TGTGCCAGCAGTGAAGGGGGCGAGCAGTACTTC,CASSEGGEQYF,TRBJ2-7,-,TRBV6-4,many
TGTGCCAGCAGCGCCGAAGCGGGAGGCACAGATACGCAGTATTTT,CASSAEAGGTDTQYF,TRBJ2-3,TRBD2,TRBV9,-
TGCGCCAGCAGCCTAGGGGGGGGGTTGGTACAAGAGACCCAGTACTTC,CASSLGGGLVQETQYF,TRBJ2-5,-,TRBV4-3,-
TGCGCCAGCAGCCAAGAGACCCAGGGACAGGGAGAAGAGACCCAGTACTTC,CASSQETQGQGEETQYF,TRBJ2-5,TRBD1,TRBV4-3,few
TGTGCCAGCAGCGCGAGACTAGCGGGGGTCAATGAGCAGTTCTTC,CASSARLAGVNEQFF,TRBJ2-1,TRBD2,TRBV7-3,many
TGCAGCGTTGGCGTCAGAATTCTCCCTAACTATGGCTACACCTTC,CSVGVRILPNYGYTF,TRBJ1-2,-,TRBV29-1,few
TGTGCCAGCAGTCACCGCACCTACGAGCAGTACTTC,CASSHRTYEQYF,TRBJ2-7,-,TRBV11-2,many
TGCAGTGCTACGGACAGGGCTTCCTTAAATCAGCCCCAGCATTTT,CSATDRASLNQPQHF,TRBJ1-5,TRBD1,TRBV20-1,-
TGTGCCAGCAGCCAACTAGCGGGAGTCTACAATGAGCAGTTCTTC,CASSQLAGVYNEQFF,TRBJ2-1,TRBD2,TRBV7-2,many
TGTGCCATTTTCAATATATGGTCCTACGAGCAGTACTTC,CAIFNIWSYEQYF,TRBJ2-7,-,TRBV10-3,few
TGTGCCTGGAGTGTAGCAGGTGCCCAGCCCCAGCATTTT,CAWSVAGAQPQHF,TRBJ1-5,-,TRBV30,few
TGTGCCAGCAGCCCGAGTAGGGTCCAGTACTTC,CASSPSRVQYF,TRBJ2-4,-,TRBV7-9,few
TGTGCCAGCAGCCCAACTAGCTTATCCTCCTACGAGCAGTACTTC,CASSPTSLSSYEQYF,TRBJ2-7,-,TRBV7-9,-
TGTGCCAGCAGCTTAGTTGGTAGGGTTTATTCCGAGCAGTACTTC,CASSLVGRVYSEQYF,TRBJ2-7,-,TRBV7-2,few
TGTGCCAGCAGTTACTCGGCAGGGCCCACCGGGGAGCTGTTTTTT,CASSYSAGPTGELFF,TRBJ2-2,-,TRBV6-5,many
TGTGCCAGTAGTCCGTGGGGGGGGCACTACGAGCAGTACTTC,CASSPWGGHYEQYF,TRBJ2-7,-,TRBV19,-
TGTGCCAGCAGTGGAGGGGATAGCAATCAGCCCCAGCATTTT,CASSGGDSNQPQHF,TRBJ1-5,-,TRBV6-1,few
TGTGCCATCACCCCGACAGGGTTGTTCTACGAGCAGTACTTC,CAITPTGLFYEQYF,TRBJ2-7,TRBD1,TRBV10-3,few
TGTGCCAGCAGCGGCGGAGGGGCCAAAAACATTCAGTACTTC,CASSGGGAKNIQYF,TRBJ2-4,-,TRBV9,many
TGTGCCAGTAGATCGGGGGGGCTAACCGGGGAGCTGTTTTTT,CASRSGGLTGELFF,TRBJ2-2,TRBD2,TRBV4-2,many
TGTGCCAGCAGCCGGGACAGGCGTACGAAGTACTTC,CASSRDRRTKYF,TRBJ2-7,TRBD1,TRBV7-8,-
TGCGCCAGCAGCCTCGGAGGGCGTGAAAAACTGTTTTTT,CASSLGGREKLFF,TRBJ1-4,-,TRBV5-1,many
TGTGCCAGCAGCAACAGCTTGAACACTGAAGCTTTCTTT,CASSNSLNTEAFF,TRBJ1-1,-,TRBV6-1,many
TGTGCCAGCAGTGAAATAGGGGGACCCATCTACGAGCAGTACTTC,CASSEIGGPIYEQYF,TRBJ2-7,-,TRBV2,many
TGTGCCAGCAGTTACAAGGAAACTTCCTACGAGCAGTACTTC,CASSYKETSYEQYF,TRBJ2-7,-,TRBV6-5,few
TGTGCCATCAGTGAGGAGGGAAGTTATGAGCAGTACTTC,CAISEEGSYEQYF,TRBJ2-7,-,TRBV10-3,-
TGTGCCAGCAGCAGTGACAGGGAACCCGAAAAACTGTTTTTT,CASSSDREPEKLFF,TRBJ1-4,TRBD1,TRBV13,few
TGTGCCTCCAAATCCGGATGGAACACTGAAGCTTTCTTT,CASKSGWNTEAFF,TRBJ1-1,-,TRBV6-6,few
TGTGCCACCAGCAGAGAGCGAGAGTTCACAGGCGACGCTCAAGAGACCCAGTACTTC,CATSREREFTGDAQETQYF,TRBJ2-5,-,TRBV15,many
TGTGCCACCAGCTCTCGGGGCGCGAACACCGGGGAGCTGTTTTTT,CATSSRGANTGELFF,TRBJ2-2,-,TRBV15,many
TGTGCCAGCAGCTTTAGGCGGAGTTTATCTGAAGCTTTCTTT,CASSFRRSLSEAFF,TRBJ1-1,-,TRBV5-5,few
TGCGCCAGCAGCTCGGGGGGAGGCTACACCTTC,CASSSGGGYTF,TRBJ1-2,-,TRBV5-1,few
TGTGCCAGCAGTGGGAAGGACGCTAAAGTAAATTCACCCCTCCACTTT,CASSGKDAKVNSPLHF,TRBJ1-6,-,TRBV2,-
TGTGCCACCAGTGATTTCACCGAGAACCACTATGGCTACACCTTC,CATSDFTENHYGYTF,TRBJ1-2,-,TRBV24-1,many
TGTGCCAGTACTTGGGGGACAGGACCCTACAATGAGCAGTTCTTC,CASTWGTGPYNEQFF,TRBJ2-1,TRBD1,TRBV19,-
TGCAGCGTTGAGTGGGAGACCGGGGAGCTGTTTTTT,CSVEWETGELFF,TRBJ2-2,-,TRBV29-1,many
TGTGCCAGCAGCTTAGCCGACAGAGCTAATGAAAAACTGTTTTTT,CASSLADRANEKLFF,TRBJ1-4,-,TRBV7-9,few
TGTGCCAGCAGCTGGATGGGGAACACTGAAGCTTTCTTT,CASSWMGNTEAFF,TRBJ1-1,-,TRBV7-9,many
TGTGCCAGCAGCCACTGGACTAGCGGCACAGATACGCAGTATTTT,CASSHWTSGTDTQYF,TRBJ2-3,TRBD2,TRBV14,-
TGTGCCAGCAGTTACCTCTTCAGACAGGGGGACAACTATGGCTACACCTTC,CASSYLFRQGDNYGYTF,TRBJ1-2,TRBD1,TRBV28,many
TGTGCCAGCAGATATACAGGGGGCGGTCAGCCCCAGCATTTT,CASRYTGGGQPQHF,TRBJ1-5,TRBD1,TRBV2,many
TGCGCCAGCAGCCAGGGGACAGGATGGGAGACCCAGTACTTC,CASSQGTGWETQYF,TRBJ2-5,TRBD1,TRBV4-3,-